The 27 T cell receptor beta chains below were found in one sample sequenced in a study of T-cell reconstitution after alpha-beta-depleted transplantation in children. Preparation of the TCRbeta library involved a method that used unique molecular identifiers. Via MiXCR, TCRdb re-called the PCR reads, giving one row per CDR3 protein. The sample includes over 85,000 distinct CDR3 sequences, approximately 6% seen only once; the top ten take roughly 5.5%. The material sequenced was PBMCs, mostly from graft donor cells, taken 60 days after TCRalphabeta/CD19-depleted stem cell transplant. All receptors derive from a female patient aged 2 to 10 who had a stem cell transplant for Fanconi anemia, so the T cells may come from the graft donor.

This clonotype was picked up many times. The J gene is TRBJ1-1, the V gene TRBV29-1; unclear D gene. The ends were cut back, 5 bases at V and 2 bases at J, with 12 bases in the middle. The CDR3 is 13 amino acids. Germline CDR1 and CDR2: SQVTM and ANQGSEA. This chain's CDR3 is CSVREGANTEAFF. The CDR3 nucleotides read TGCAGCGTTAGGGAGGGCGCCAACACTGAAGCTTTCTTT.

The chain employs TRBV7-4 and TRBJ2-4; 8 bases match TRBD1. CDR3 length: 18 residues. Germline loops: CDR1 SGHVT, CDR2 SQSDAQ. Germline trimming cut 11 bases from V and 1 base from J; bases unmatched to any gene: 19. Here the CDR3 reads CACCKEVYRDRAKNIQYF. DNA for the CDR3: TGTGCCTGCTGCAAAGAAGTCTATAGGGACAGGGCCAAAAACATTCAGTACTTC.

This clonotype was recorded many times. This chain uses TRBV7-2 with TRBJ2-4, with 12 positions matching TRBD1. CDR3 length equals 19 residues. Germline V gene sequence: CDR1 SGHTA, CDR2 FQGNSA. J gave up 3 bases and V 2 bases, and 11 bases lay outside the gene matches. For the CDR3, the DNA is TGTGCCAGCAGCTTAACCGGGACAGGGGGCGCGAGGGACAAAAACATTCAGTACTTC. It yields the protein CASSLTGTGGARDKNIQYF. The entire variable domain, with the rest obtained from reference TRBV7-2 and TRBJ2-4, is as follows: GAGVSQSPSNKVTEKGKDVELRCDPISGHTALYWYRQSLGQGLEFLIYFQGNSAPDKSGLPSDRFSAERTGGSVSTLTIQRTQQEDSAVYLCASSLTGTGGARDKNIQYFGAGTRLSVL.

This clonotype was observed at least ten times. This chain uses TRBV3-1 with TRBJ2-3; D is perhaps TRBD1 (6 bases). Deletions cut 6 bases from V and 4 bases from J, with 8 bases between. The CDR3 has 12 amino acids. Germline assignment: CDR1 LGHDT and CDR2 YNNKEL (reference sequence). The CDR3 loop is CASRGAPDTQYF. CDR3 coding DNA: TGTGCCAGCAGGGGGGCTCCAGATACGCAGTATTTT.

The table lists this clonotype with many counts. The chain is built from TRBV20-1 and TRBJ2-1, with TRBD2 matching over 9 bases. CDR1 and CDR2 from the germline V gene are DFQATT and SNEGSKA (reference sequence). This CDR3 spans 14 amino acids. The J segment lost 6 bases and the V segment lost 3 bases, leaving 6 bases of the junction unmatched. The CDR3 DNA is TGCAGTGCTAGTTCCAGCGGGAGGATCAATGAGCAGTTCTTC. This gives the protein CSASSSGRINEQFF.

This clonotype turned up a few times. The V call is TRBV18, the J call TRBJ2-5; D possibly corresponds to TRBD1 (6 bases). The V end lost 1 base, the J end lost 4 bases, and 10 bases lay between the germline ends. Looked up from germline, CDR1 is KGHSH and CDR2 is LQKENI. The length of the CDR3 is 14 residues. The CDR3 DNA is TGTGCCAGCTCACCACAGTCCAGGGGAGAGACCCAGTACTTC. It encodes CASSPQSRGETQYF.

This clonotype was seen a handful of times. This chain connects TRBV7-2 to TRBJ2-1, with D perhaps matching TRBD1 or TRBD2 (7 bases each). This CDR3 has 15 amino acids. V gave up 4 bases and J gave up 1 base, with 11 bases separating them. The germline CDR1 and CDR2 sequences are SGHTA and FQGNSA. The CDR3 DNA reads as TGTGCCAGCAGCTCTCAGGGGGGGTCCTACAATGAGCAGTTCTTC. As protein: CASSSQGGSYNEQFF.

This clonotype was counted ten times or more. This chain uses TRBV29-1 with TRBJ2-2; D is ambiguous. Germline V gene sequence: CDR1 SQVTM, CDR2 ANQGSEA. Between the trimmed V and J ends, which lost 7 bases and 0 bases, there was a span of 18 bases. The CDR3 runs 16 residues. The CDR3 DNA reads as TGCAGCGCCGCAACGACCCTCGGGCCGAACACCGGGGAGCTGTTTTTT. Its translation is CSAATTLGPNTGELFF.

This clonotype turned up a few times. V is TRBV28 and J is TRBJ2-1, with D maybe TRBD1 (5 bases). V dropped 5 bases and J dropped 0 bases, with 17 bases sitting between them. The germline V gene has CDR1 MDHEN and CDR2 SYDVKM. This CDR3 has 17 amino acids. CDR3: CASSPRGSPSSYNEQFF. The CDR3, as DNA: TGTGCCAGCAGTCCTAGGGGATCTCCAAGCTCCTACAATGAGCAGTTCTTC. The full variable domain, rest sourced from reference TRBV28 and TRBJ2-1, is DVKVTQSSRYLVKRTGEKVFLECVQDMDHENMFWYRQDPGLGLRLIYFSYDVKMKEKGDIPEGYSVSREKKERFSLILESASTNQTSMYLCASSPRGSPSSYNEQFFGPGTRLTVL.

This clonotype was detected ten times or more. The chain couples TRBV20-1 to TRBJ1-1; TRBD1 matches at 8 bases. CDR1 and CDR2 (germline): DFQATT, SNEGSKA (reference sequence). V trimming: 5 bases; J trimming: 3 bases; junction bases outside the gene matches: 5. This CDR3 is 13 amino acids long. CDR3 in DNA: TGCAGTGCTTCACAGGGGGAGGACACTGAAGCTTTCTTT. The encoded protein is CSASQGEDTEAFF.

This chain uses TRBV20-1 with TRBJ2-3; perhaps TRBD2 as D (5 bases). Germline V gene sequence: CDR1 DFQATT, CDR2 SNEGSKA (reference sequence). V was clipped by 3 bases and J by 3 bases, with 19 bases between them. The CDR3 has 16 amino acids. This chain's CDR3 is CSASAGLAYRTDTQYF. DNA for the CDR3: TGCAGTGCTAGTGCTGGGCTAGCCTACCGGACAGATACGCAGTATTTT.

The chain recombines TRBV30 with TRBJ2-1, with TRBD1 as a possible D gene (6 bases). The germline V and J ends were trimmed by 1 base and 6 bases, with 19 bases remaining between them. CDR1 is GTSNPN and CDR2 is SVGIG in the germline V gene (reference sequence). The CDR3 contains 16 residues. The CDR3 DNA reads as TGTGCCTGGAGTGAGGTTTTTTCGACAGGTTCCAATGAGCAGTTCTTC. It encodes CAWSEVFSTGSNEQFF.

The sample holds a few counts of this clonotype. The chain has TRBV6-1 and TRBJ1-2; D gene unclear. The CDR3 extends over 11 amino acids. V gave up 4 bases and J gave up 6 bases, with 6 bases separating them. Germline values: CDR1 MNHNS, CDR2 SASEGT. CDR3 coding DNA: TGTGCCAGCAGTGTTGGGAATGGCTACACCTTC. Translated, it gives CASSVGNGYTF.

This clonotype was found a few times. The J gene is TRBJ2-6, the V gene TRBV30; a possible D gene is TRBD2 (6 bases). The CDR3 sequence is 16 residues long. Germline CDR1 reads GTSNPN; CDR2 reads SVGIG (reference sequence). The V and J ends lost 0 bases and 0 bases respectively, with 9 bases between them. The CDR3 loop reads CAWSVRGISGANVLTF. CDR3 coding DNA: TGTGCCTGGAGTGTGCGGGGAATCTCTGGGGCCAACGTCCTGACTTTC.

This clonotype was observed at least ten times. The DNA of the CDR3 is TGTGCCAGCAGTTTACCCTATGGACAGGGAGGTTCTGAAGCTTTCTTT. Translating it yields CASSLPYGQGGSEAFF. The V call is TRBV12-3 or TRBV12-4, the J call TRBJ1-1; 8 nucleotides match TRBD1. With V trimmed by 2 bases and J by 6 bases, 11 bases remained unmatched. The CDR3 extends over 16 amino acids.

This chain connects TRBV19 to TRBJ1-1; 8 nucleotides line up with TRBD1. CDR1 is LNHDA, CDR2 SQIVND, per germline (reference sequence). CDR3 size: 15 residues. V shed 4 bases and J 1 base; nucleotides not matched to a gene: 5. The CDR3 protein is CASSTRTGRNTEAFF. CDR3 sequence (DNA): TGTGCCAGTAGTACTCGGACAGGGAGGAACACTGAAGCTTTCTTT.

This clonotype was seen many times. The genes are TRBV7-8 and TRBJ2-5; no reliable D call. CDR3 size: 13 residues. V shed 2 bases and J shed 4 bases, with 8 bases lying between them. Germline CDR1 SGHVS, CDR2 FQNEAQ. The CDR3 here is CASSLRLRETQYF. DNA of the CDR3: TGTGCCAGCAGCTTAAGATTGCGAGAGACCCAGTACTTC.

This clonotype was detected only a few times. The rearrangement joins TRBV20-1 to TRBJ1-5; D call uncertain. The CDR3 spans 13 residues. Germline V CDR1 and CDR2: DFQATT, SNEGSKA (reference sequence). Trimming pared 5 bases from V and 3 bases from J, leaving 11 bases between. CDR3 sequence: CSAPVGPNQPQHF. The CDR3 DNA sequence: TGCAGTGCTCCCGTGGGTCCCAATCAGCCCCAGCATTTT.

This CDR3 reads CASSTRTLGELFF. CDR3 sequence (DNA): TGCGCCAGCAGCACTCGGACACTCGGGGAGCTGTTTTTT. The V call is TRBV5-1, the J call TRBJ2-2, with D maybe TRBD1 (5 bases). CDR3 size: 13 residues. Looked up from germline, CDR1 is SGHRS and CDR2 is YFSETQ. The germline V and J ends were trimmed by 4 bases and 7 bases, with 11 bases remaining between them. Drawing the rest from reference TRBV5-1 and TRBJ2-2, the complete variable domain is KAGVTQTPRYLIKTRGQQVTLSCSPISGHRSVSWYQQTPGQGLQFLFEYFSETQRNKGNFPGRFSGRQFSNSRSEMNVSTLELGDSALYLCASSTRTLGELFFGEGSRLTVL.

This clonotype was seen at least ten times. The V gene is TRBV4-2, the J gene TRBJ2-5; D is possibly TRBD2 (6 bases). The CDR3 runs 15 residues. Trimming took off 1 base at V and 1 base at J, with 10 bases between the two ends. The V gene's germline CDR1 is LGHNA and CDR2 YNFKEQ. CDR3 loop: CASSQGSSVQETQYF. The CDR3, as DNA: TGTGCCAGCAGCCAAGGCTCTAGCGTCCAAGAGACCCAGTACTTC.

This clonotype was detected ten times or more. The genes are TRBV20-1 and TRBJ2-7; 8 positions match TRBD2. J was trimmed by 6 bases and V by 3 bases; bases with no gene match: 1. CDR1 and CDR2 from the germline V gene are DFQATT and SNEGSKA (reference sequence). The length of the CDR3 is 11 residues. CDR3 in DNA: TGCAGTGCTAGCGGGGGGGCCGAGCAGTACTTC. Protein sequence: CSASGGAEQYF.

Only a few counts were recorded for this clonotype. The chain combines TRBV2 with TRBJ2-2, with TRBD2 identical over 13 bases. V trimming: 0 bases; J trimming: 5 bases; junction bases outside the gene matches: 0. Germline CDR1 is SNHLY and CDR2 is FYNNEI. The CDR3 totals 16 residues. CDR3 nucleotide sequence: TGTGCCAGCAGTGAAGCACTAGCGGGAGGGACCGGGGAGCTGTTTTTT. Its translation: CASSEALAGGTGELFF.

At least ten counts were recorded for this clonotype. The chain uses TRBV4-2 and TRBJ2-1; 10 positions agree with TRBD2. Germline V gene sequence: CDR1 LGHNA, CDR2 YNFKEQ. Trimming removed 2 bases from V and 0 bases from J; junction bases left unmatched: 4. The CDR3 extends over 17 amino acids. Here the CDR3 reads CASSQYVAGGSYNEQFF. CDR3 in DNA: TGTGCCAGCAGCCAATATGTAGCGGGGGGCTCCTACAATGAGCAGTTCTTC.

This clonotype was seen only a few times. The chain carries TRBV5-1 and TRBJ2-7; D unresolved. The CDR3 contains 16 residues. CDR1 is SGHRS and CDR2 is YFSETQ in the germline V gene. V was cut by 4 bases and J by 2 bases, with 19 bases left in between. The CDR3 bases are TGCGCCAGCAGCCGCCTACCTACAGATAACACCTACGAGCAGTACTTC. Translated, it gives CASSRLPTDNTYEQYF.

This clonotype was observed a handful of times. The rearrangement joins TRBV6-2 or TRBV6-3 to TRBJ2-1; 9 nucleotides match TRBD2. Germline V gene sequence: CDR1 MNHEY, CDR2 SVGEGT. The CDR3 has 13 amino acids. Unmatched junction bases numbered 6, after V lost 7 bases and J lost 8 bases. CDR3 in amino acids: CASTLAGPHEQFF. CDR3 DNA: TGTGCCAGCACTCTAGCGGGGCCGCATGAGCAGTTCTTC.

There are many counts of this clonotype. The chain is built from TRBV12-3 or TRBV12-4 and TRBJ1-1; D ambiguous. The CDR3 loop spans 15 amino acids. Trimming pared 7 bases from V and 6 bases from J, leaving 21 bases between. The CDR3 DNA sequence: TGTGCCAGCAAGGTCTCGGGAACGAAGTTAGCTGAAGCTTTCTTT. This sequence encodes CASKVSGTKLAEAFF.

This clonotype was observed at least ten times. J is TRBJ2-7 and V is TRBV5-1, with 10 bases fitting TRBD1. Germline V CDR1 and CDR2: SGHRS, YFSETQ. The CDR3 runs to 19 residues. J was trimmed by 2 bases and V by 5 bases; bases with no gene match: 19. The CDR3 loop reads CASRATGTGALPLTYEQYF. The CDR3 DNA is TGCGCCAGCAGGGCTACCGGGACAGGGGCGCTCCCTTTGACCTACGAGCAGTACTTC.